What follows are 22 T cell receptor beta chains derived from one specimen sequenced in a study of cytomegalovirus exposure and HLA in healthy donors. Vbeta (60) and Jbeta (13) primers were used in the PCR. Sequencing was performed with immunoSEQ multiplex PCR; in TCRdb, only in-frame clones are kept and a portion is missing. Of tens of thousands of clones in the sample, around 68% were seen once. The source material was PBMCs. The receptors stem from a woman aged 40 to 49 in good health and CMV-seropositive.

The chain joins TRBV27 to TRBJ2-6, with 7 bases aligning to TRBD1. Trimming removed 3 bases from V and 1 base from J; junction bases left unmatched: 6. Germline lookup yields CDR1 MNHEY and CDR2 SMNVEV (reference sequence). The CDR3 sequence is 17 residues long. CDR3 residues: CASSLAGGMSGANVLTF. Here the CDR3 DNA reads TGTGCCAGCAGTTTGGCAGGGGGAATGTCTGGGGCCAACGTCCTGACTTTC.

This clone was detected once. The chain is built from TRBV4-1 and TRBJ2-4, with D unclear. V was clipped by 1 base and J by 8 bases, with 3 bases between them. This CDR3 spans 11 amino acids. CDR1 and CDR2 (germline): MGHRA, YSYEKL. CDR3 sequence reads: CASSQADIQYF. The CDR3 bases are TGCGCCAGCAGCCAAGCGGACATTCAGTACTTC.

This clone appeared a few times. CDR3 residues: CAWNRDRGGQPQHF. The CDR3 DNA reads as TGTGCCTGGAACCGGGACAGGGGGGGTCAGCCCCAGCATTTT. The chain joins TRBV30 to TRBJ1-5; 11 nucleotides agree with TRBD1. The germline gives CDR1 GTSNPN, CDR2 SVGIG (reference sequence). The V and J ends lost 4 bases and 6 bases, in that order; junction bases with no gene match: 5. CDR3 size: 14 residues.

This clone was observed a few times. V and J are TRBV7-7 and TRBJ2-7; 8 bases align to TRBD1. V dropped 5 bases and J dropped 9; count of bases not matched to a gene: 21. Germline V gene lookup returns CDR1 SSHAT and CDR2 FNYEAQ (reference sequence). CDR3 length: 17 amino acids. Here the CDR3 DNA reads TGTGCCAGCAGCCGCCCCCCGAGGGACAGGCCCACTTTGGGGCAGTACTTC. It is translated as CASSRPPRDRPTLGQYF. The full variable domain, completed using reference TRBV7-7 and TRBJ2-7, is GAGVSQSPRYKVTKRGQDVTLRCDPISSHATLYWYQQALGQGPEFLTYFNYEAQPDKSGLPSDRFSAERPEGSISTLTIQRTEQRDSAMYRCASSRPPRDRPTLGQYFGPGTRLTVT.

The gene calls are TRBV2 and TRBJ2-3; tentative D call: TRBD2 (6 bases). The CDR3 is 14 amino acids. V lost 7 bases and J 0 bases, leaving 11 bases between the germline ends. CDR1 SNHLY and CDR2 FYNNEI come from the germline V gene. CDR3 DNA sequence: TGTGCCAGCACCTTAGCGGCTAGCACAGATACGCAGTATTTT. Residues: CASTLAASTDTQYF.

This chain joins TRBV19 and TRBJ1-1; no clear D gene. Germline V gene data show CDR1 as LNHDA and CDR2 as SQIVND (reference sequence). V was shortened by 7 bases and J by 0 bases, with 12 bases between the two germline ends. CDR3 length: 14 residues. The CDR3: CASIDGVMNTEAFF. The CDR3 DNA follows: TGTGCCAGTATTGATGGAGTAATGAACACTGAAGCTTTCTTT.

This chain links TRBV9 with TRBJ1-4, with D uncertain. V shed 4 bases and J shed 0 bases, with 16 bases lying between them. Germline CDR1 SGDLS, CDR2 YYNGEE. The length of the CDR3 is 17 residues. The CDR3 nucleotides read TGTGCCAGCAGCCCCCATATCAACAGTGCAACTAATGAAAAACTGTTTTTT. Amino acids: CASSPHINSATNEKLFF. Variable domain in full (rest from reference TRBV9 and TRBJ1-4): DSGVTQTPKHLITATGQRVTLRCSPRSGDLSVYWYQQSLDQGLQFLIQYYNGEERAKGNILERFSAQQFPDLHSELNLSSLELGDSALYFCASSPHINSATNEKLFFGSGTQLSVL.

The V gene is TRBV11-2, the J gene TRBJ2-7; no clear D. CDR3 length equals 16 residues. Germline CDR1 reads SGHAT; CDR2 reads FQNNGV. Trimming removed 1 base from V and 0 bases from J, with 13 bases in between. The CDR3 bases are TGTGCCAGCAGCTTAGGAACCATCACGAGCTCCTACGAGCAGTACTTC. Translated, it gives CASSLGTITSSYEQYF.

This clone was seen only a few times. The chain uses TRBV11-3 and TRBJ2-7; 8 bases are a match to TRBD1. The CDR3 is 13 amino acids. Germline CDR1 and CDR2: SGHNT and YENEEA. J lost 3 bases, V lost 5 bases, and 3 bases had no gene match. DNA of the CDR3: TGTGCCAGCAGCCATGACAGGGGCTACGAGCAGTACTTC. Residues: CASSHDRGYEQYF.

This chain connects TRBV9 to TRBJ2-1; TRBD2 might be the D (5 bases). The CDR3 is 17 amino acids. The germline V gene has CDR1 SGDLS and CDR2 YYNGEE. V lost 0 bases and J lost 8, with 21 bases in between. The CDR3 sequence: CASSVGASRRSSDEQFF. The DNA of the CDR3 is TGTGCCAGCAGCGTAGGAGCTAGCCGGAGATCTAGTGATGAGCAGTTCTTC.

In this sample, this clone turned up a few times. The chain joins TRBV28 to TRBJ1-1; the D gene is possibly TRBD1 (6 bases). The CDR3 has 17 amino acids. V was shortened by 5 bases and J by 0 bases, with 19 bases between the two germline ends. Per germline, CDR1 MDHEN and CDR2 SYDVKM. The CDR3 is CASSTRQAIKLNTEAFF. The CDR3, as DNA: TGTGCCAGCAGTACCAGACAGGCAATTAAATTGAACACTGAAGCTTTCTTT.

The chain links TRBV11-2 to TRBJ2-7; 9 bases agree with TRBD2. The CDR3 loop spans 15 amino acids. With 6 bases clipped from V and 7 bases from J, the junction kept 13 bases outside the gene matches. The germline gives CDR1 SGHAT, CDR2 FQNNGV. The chain's CDR3 is CASRLSGSSSGEQYF. DNA of the CDR3: TGTGCCAGCAGACTTAGCGGGAGCTCTTCGGGAGAGCAGTACTTC.

This sequence joins TRBV27 and TRBJ1-2; D is perhaps TRBD1 (5 bases). V was pared by 0 bases and J by 4 bases, with 12 bases between. CDR1 and CDR2 from the germline V gene are MNHEY and SMNVEV (reference sequence). This CDR3 region has 15 residues. CDR3 bases: TGTGCCAGCAGTTTATCGATTGGGGGAGGCTATGGCTACACCTTC. Translating gives CASSLSIGGGYGYTF.

The chain carries TRBV5-6 and TRBJ1-5, with D possibly being TRBD1 (6 bases). The CDR3 is 16 amino acids. Germline V lookup: CDR1 SGHDT, CDR2 YYEEEE. The V end was cut by 4 bases, the J end by 0 bases, with 14 bases between. The CDR3 nucleotides are TGTGCCAGCAGCCTTTGGACAGTCCATAGCAATCAGCCCCAGCATTTT. Residues: CASSLWTVHSNQPQHF.

The V call is TRBV2, the J call TRBJ2-5; 8 nucleotides align to TRBD1. The CDR3 has 13 residues. With 5 bases clipped from V and 5 bases from J, the junction kept 4 bases outside the gene matches. The germline V gene has CDR1 SNHLY and CDR2 FYNNEI. The DNA for the CDR3 is TGTGCCAGCAGTTACAGGGGGGATGAGACCCAGTACTTC. This encodes CASSYRGDETQYF.

The V gene is TRBV1, the J gene TRBJ2-5; no check of the table's D call, TRBD2, against the DNA was made. TRBV1 is labeled a pseudogene. The CDR3 consists of 16 residues. CDR3 DNA: TGCACCAGCAGCCCTGTTAGAGCGGGGAGGATTTTGGAGCAGTACTTC. This gives the protein CTSSPVRAGRILEQYF.

This clone was recorded a few times. This sequence joins TRBV30 and TRBJ1-2; D perhaps matches TRBD1 (5 bases). V lost 3 bases, J lost 7 bases, and 12 bases lay in between. CDR1 is GTSNPN, CDR2 SVGIG, per germline (reference sequence). The CDR3 length is 12 residues. The CDR3 spells CAWRSGISGYTF. CDR3 sequence (DNA): TGTGCCTGGAGGTCAGGGATAAGTGGCTACACCTTC.

This clone was found a few times. V usage is TRBV13 and J usage is TRBJ2-5; TRBD2 aligns across 15 bases. This CDR3 comprises 19 residues. CDR1 PRHDT and CDR2 FYEKMQ come from the germline V gene (reference sequence). Unmatched junction bases numbered 10, after V lost 4 bases and J lost 1 base. As DNA, the CDR3 is TGTGCCAGCAGCTCCTGGGTCGGGACTAGCGGGAGGCCCCAAGAGACCCAGTACTTC. This gives the protein CASSSWVGTSGRPQETQYF.

The chain has TRBV20-1 and TRBJ2-3; D might be TRBD1 (6 bases). Trimming stripped 6 bases from V and 5 bases from J, with 9 bases between. In germline, CDR1 is DFQATT, CDR2 SNEGSKA (reference sequence). This CDR3 has 11 amino acids. This CDR3 is CSAPRGDTQYF. CDR3 bases: TGCAGTGCCCCCAGGGGAGATACGCAGTATTTT.

This sequence joins TRBV9 and TRBJ1-2, with 12 bases that match TRBD1. The CDR3 is made up of 20 amino acids. Trimming took 3 bases from V and 2 from J; bases not matched to a gene: 17. The germline CDR1 and CDR2 sequences are SGDLS and YYNGEE. The CDR3 protein is CASSAPGDRGPSGWNYGYTF. CDR3 nucleotides: TGTGCCAGCAGCGCTCCCGGGGACAGGGGGCCTTCTGGGTGGAACTATGGCTACACCTTC.

The chain has TRBV6-6 and TRBJ2-5; tentatively, D is TRBD1 (5 bases). The J call may not be correct, given that the DNA end is closer to TRBJ2-7. The CDR3 has 16 residues. Germline assignment: CDR1 MNHNY and CDR2 SVGAGI (reference sequence). The DNA for the CDR3 is TGTGCCAGCAGTTACGGGGCCTGGTGGCAAGGATACGAGCAGTACTTC. Residues: CASSYGAWWQGYEQYF.

The chain is built from TRBV6-5 and TRBJ1-4; 7 bases map to TRBD1. The CDR3 spans 15 residues. Germline V gene sequence: CDR1 MNHEY, CDR2 SVGAGI. Trimming removed 4 bases from V and 7 bases from J; junction bases left unmatched: 9. CDR3 loop: CASSSDRAVREKLFF. CDR3 bases: TGTGCCAGCAGTTCCGACAGGGCGGTACGTGAAAAACTGTTTTTT.